The 15 T cell receptor beta chains listed next were all sequenced from one sample in a study of blood T cell repertoires in COVID-19. The table came from immunoSEQ multiplex PCR; TCRdb's copy has only in-frame clones and leaves some out. The table includes about 240,000 clones, around 88% detected once. Sample: PBMCs or T cells enriched from blood (not recorded which). The receptors originated from a woman aged 30 to 39 who had recovered from COVID-19.

This chain links TRBV7-2 with TRBJ2-1; 9 bases map to TRBD2. V shed 6 bases, J shed 8 bases, and the junction held 14 bases outside the gene matches. Germline lookup yields CDR1 SGHTA and CDR2 FQGNSA. This CDR3 comprises 16 residues. The CDR3 loop is CASRNRISGRVYEQFF. The DNA for the CDR3 is TGTGCCAGCAGGAACCGAATTAGCGGGAGAGTTTATGAGCAGTTCTTC.

V gene TRBV4-1 combines with J gene TRBJ1-1; 8 nucleotides line up with TRBD1. The CDR3 consists of 15 residues. Germline CDR1 and CDR2: MGHRA and YSYEKL. With 4 bases clipped from V and 3 bases from J, the junction kept 7 bases outside the gene matches. The CDR3 here is CASSPDRGIDTEAFF. The CDR3, as DNA: TGCGCCAGCAGCCCCGACAGGGGCATCGACACTGAAGCTTTCTTT.

This sequence joins TRBV18 and TRBJ2-3; tentative D call: TRBD2 (5 bases). The germline gives CDR1 KGHSH, CDR2 LQKENI. With 3 bases removed from V and 0 bases from J, the gap between germline ends came to 16 bases. CDR3 length: 17 residues. CDR3 sequence: CASSPHTRAWSTDTQYF. DNA of the CDR3: TGTGCCAGCTCACCGCACACTAGAGCGTGGAGCACAGATACGCAGTATTTT.

The J gene is TRBJ1-1, the V gene TRBV28; D possibly corresponds to TRBD1 (5 bases). Germline assignment: CDR1 MDHEN and CDR2 SYDVKM. V lost 4 bases and J lost 7, with 10 bases in between. CDR3 size: 12 residues. The CDR3 DNA is TGTGCCAGCAGTTATAGACAGATTGAAGCTTTCTTT. This gives the protein CASSYRQIEAFF.

The V gene is TRBV5-1, the J gene TRBJ2-7; 8 bases are shared with TRBD2. The CDR3 spans 15 residues. V shed 4 bases, J shed 6 bases, and the junction held 12 bases outside the gene matches. In germline, CDR1 is SGHRS, CDR2 YFSETQ. DNA of the CDR3: TGCGCCAGCAGCCCGGGGGTGGGACTAGTAAGCGAGCAGTACTTC. Residues: CASSPGVGLVSEQYF. Supplemented by reference TRBV5-1 and TRBJ2-7, the full variable domain reads KAGVTQTPRYLIKTRGQQVTLSCSPISGHRSVSWYQQTPGQGLQFLFEYFSETQRNKGNFPGRFSGRQFSNSRSEMNVSTLELGDSALYLCASSPGVGLVSEQYFGPGTRLTVT.

The chain has TRBV5-5 and TRBJ1-2, with a tentative D call TRBD1 (6 bases). Germline V gives CDR1 SGHKS, CDR2 YYEKEE (reference sequence). The length of the CDR3 is 13 residues. Trimming removed 4 bases at V and 3 bases at J, with 10 bases between. CDR3 in amino acids: CASSASGDYGYTF. The CDR3 DNA reads TGTGCCAGCAGCGCGTCAGGGGACTATGGCTACACCTTC.

The J gene is TRBJ2-5, the V gene TRBV7-2, with a possible D match to TRBD2 (5 bases). Trimming took off 2 bases at V and 2 bases at J, with 9 bases between the two ends. The germline CDR1 and CDR2 sequences are SGHTA and FQGNSA. This CDR3 is built from 14 residues. The CDR3 loop reads CASSLSRGQETQYF. Written as DNA, the CDR3 is TGTGCCAGCAGCTTAAGCCGGGGACAAGAGACCCAGTACTTC.

This chain links TRBV28 with TRBJ1-6, with a weak D call TRBD1 (5 bases). The V and J ends lost 5 bases and 3 bases respectively, with 11 bases between them. Germline V lookup: CDR1 MDHEN, CDR2 SYDVKM. CDR3 size: 15 residues. The CDR3 DNA reads as TGTGCCAGCAGTATCCCCGGGGGCTATAATTCACCCCTCCACTTT. This codes for CASSIPGGYNSPLHF.

The rearrangement joins TRBV7-3 to TRBJ2-5; TRBD2 aligns across 11 bases. V lost 4 bases, J lost 4 bases, and 11 bases stayed unmatched. Germline CDR1 SGHTA, CDR2 FQGTGA. This CDR3 is built from 17 residues. CDR3 sequence reads: CASSYSPTSGIGETQYF. The CDR3 region has the DNA TGTGCCAGCAGCTATAGCCCGACTAGCGGGATAGGAGAGACCCAGTACTTC.

The rearrangement joins TRBV7-9 to TRBJ1-5, with a tentative D call TRBD1 (6 bases). Looked up from germline, CDR1 is SEHNR and CDR2 is FQNEAQ (reference sequence). The CDR3 is 15 residues long. With 0 bases removed from V and 4 bases from J, the gap between germline ends came to 10 bases. The DNA of the CDR3 is TGTGCCAGCAGCTTAGCGGACAGACCAAATCAGCCCCAGCATTTT. Protein product: CASSLADRPNQPQHF.

The V gene is TRBV10-2, the J gene TRBJ2-5; D is possibly TRBD1 (5 bases). The CDR3 sequence is 13 residues long. Per the germline V gene, CDR1 is WSHSY and CDR2 is SAAADI. V was pared by 4 bases and J by 5 bases, with 11 bases between. The CDR3 DNA reads as TGCGCCAGCAGTGCTGCAGGGCGGGAGACCCAGTACTTC. It is translated as CASSAAGRETQYF.

The chain uses TRBV7-9 and TRBJ2-7; 7 bases align to TRBD1. The CDR3 is 16 amino acids. V shed 5 bases, J shed 2 bases, and the junction held 12 bases outside the gene matches. Germline CDR1 and CDR2: SEHNR and FQNEAQ (reference sequence). The CDR3 nucleotides are TGTGCCAGCAGCCGGACAGGCCACGAACAAGCCTACGAGCAGTACTTC. Its protein product is CASSRTGHEQAYEQYF.

The chain has TRBV19 and TRBJ1-5; D is unclear. V was cut by 4 bases and J by 7 bases, with 17 bases left in between. Germline V gene sequence: CDR1 LNHDA, CDR2 SQIVND (reference sequence). This CDR3 contains 15 residues. The CDR3 DNA reads as TGTGCCAGTAGTACCCAGGACCGGGAAATACAGCCCCAGCATTTT. Translated: CASSTQDREIQPQHF.

This clone appeared many times. V and J are TRBV5-8 and TRBJ1-1; 8 nucleotides match TRBD1. The junction had 12 bases not matched to a gene; V was cut back by 4 bases and J by 13 bases. The CDR3 spans 13 residues. CDR1 SGHTS and CDR2 YDEGEE come from the germline V gene. The CDR3 DNA sequence: TGTGCCAGCAGCAAACGACAGGGGCTCACCGGTTTCTTT. Amino acids: CASSKRQGLTGFF.

This clone showed up just once. This chain joins TRBV9 and TRBJ1-3; TRBD1 aligns across 12 bases. This CDR3 is 20 amino acids long. Germline-derived CDR1 and CDR2 are SGDLS and YYNGEE. V lost 1 base and J lost 0; bases outside the gene matches: 11. The CDR3 sequence: CASSVTSWDRGRSSGNTIYF. DNA for the CDR3: TGTGCCAGCAGCGTAACCTCGTGGGACAGGGGGCGCAGCTCTGGAAACACCATATATTTT.